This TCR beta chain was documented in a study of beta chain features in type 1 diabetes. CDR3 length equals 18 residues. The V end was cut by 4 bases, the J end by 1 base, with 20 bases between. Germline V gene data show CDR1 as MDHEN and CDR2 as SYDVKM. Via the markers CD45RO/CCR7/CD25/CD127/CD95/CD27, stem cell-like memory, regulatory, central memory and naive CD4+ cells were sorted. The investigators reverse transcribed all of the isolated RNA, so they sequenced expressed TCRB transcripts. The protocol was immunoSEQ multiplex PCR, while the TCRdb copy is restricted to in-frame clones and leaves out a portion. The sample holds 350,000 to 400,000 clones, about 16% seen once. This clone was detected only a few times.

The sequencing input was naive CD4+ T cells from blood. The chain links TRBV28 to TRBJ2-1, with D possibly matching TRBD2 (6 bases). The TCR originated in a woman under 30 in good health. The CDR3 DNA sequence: TGTGCCAGCAGTTCGAACCTCATCGGGGGAAGTTCCTACAATGAGCAGTTCTTC. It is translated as CASSSNLIGGSSYNEQFF. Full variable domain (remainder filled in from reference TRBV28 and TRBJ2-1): DVKVTQSSRYLVKRTGEKVFLECVQDMDHENMFWYRQDPGLGLRLIYFSYDVKMKEKGDIPEGYSVSREKKERFSLILESASTNQTSMYLCASSSNLIGGSSYNEQFFGPGTRLTVL.